The next 19 T cell receptor beta chains were all read from a single sample in a study of CD8+ T cells in alopecia areata. The sequencing template was cDNA reverse transcribed from extracted RNA. The assay was immunoSEQ multiplex PCR, and TCRdb's table has in-frame clones only and misses some. Of roughly 250,000 clones listed, roughly two thirds are singletons. Sequenced material: CD4+ T cells sorted from blood, taken at week 0. All receptors come from a human donor with alopecia areata.

The chain joins TRBV9 to TRBJ1-2; D is ambiguous. Deletions cut 0 bases from V and 5 bases from J, with 11 bases between. Germline lookup yields CDR1 SGDLS and CDR2 YYNGEE. This CDR3 contains 14 residues. The CDR3 DNA follows: TGTGCCAGCAGCGTAGCTACGTTTAGATATGGCTACACCTTC. Its translation: CASSVATFRYGYTF.

The chain recombines TRBV25-1 with TRBJ2-3; D is uncertain. The germline V gene encodes CDR1 MGHDK and CDR2 SYGVNS. This CDR3 comprises 16 residues. Between the trimmed V and J ends, which lost 3 bases and 4 bases, there was a span of 17 bases. The CDR3, as DNA: TGTGCCAGCAGTGAGACTGGGGTTTCGTGGGCAGATACGCAGTATTTT. Translating gives CASSETGVSWADTQYF.

The rearrangement uses TRBV29-1 and TRBJ1-1, with 7 bases fitting TRBD1. The CDR3 sequence is 14 residues long. With V trimmed by 4 bases and J by 1 base, 6 bases remained unmatched. Germline-derived CDR1 and CDR2 are SQVTM and ANQGSEA. The CDR3 DNA reads TGCAGCGTTGGACAGGGCATGGGGAACACTGAAGCTTTCTTT. Translating gives CSVGQGMGNTEAFF.

V usage is TRBV15 and J usage is TRBJ1-5; maybe TRBD1 (5 bases). The ends were cut back, 0 bases at V and 7 bases at J, with 10 bases in the middle. Germline values: CDR1 LNHNV, CDR2 YYDKDF (reference sequence). The CDR3 sequence is 14 residues long. CDR3 region: CATSRDLAGQPQHF. The CDR3 bases are TGTGCCACCAGCAGAGATTTGGCAGGGCAGCCCCAGCATTTT.

The chain joins TRBV29-1 to TRBJ1-2; D is ambiguous. Trimming removed 1 base from V and 7 bases from J, with 16 bases in between. Germline V CDR1 and CDR2: SQVTM, ANQGSEA. The CDR3 is made up of 14 amino acids. CDR3 amino acids: CSVEGLGPGGGYTF. In DNA, the CDR3 is TGCAGCGTTGAAGGCTTAGGCCCCGGAGGTGGCTACACCTTC.

The chain has TRBV29-1 and TRBJ1-1; no clear D. The CDR3 covers 11 residues. V lost 5 bases and J lost 7, with 11 bases in between. The germline V gene encodes CDR1 SQVTM and CDR2 ANQGSEA. This CDR3 is CSVLGPIEAFF. CDR3 bases: TGCAGCGTTCTGGGCCCAATTGAAGCTTTCTTT.

In DNA, the CDR3 is TGTGCCTGGAGTAGGGGGCTGACTGAAGCTTTCTTT. The encoded protein is CAWSRGLTEAFF. The chain employs TRBV30 and TRBJ1-1; 7 nucleotides match TRBD1. The CDR3 extends over 12 amino acids. CDR1 and CDR2 from the germline V gene are GTSNPN and SVGIG (reference sequence). Unmatched junction bases numbered 2, after V lost 2 bases and J lost 5 bases. The entire variable domain, with the rest obtained from reference TRBV30 and TRBJ1-1, is as follows: SQTIHQWPATLVQPVGSPLSLECTVEGTSNPNLYWYRQAAGRGLQLLFYSVGIGQISSEVPQNLSASRPQDRQFILSSKKLLLSDSGFYLCAWSRGLTEAFFGQGTRLTVV.

This clone was seen more than once but under ten times. This chain connects TRBV7-2 to TRBJ1-2; 9 bases map to TRBD1. Trimming removed 5 bases from V and 4 bases from J; junction bases left unmatched: 5. Germline CDR1 and CDR2: SGHTA and FQGNSA. There are 14 residues in the CDR3. CDR3 protein: CASSRGQGSYGYTF. CDR3 DNA: TGTGCCAGCAGCCGTGGACAGGGGAGCTATGGCTACACCTTC.

CDR3 sequence reads: CASSTWTGDNSPLHF. In DNA form, the CDR3 reads TGTGCCAGCAGTACGTGGACAGGCGATAATTCACCCCTCCACTTT. The chain joins TRBV6-5 to TRBJ1-6, with 7 bases identical to TRBD1. V lost 5 bases to trimming and J lost 5 bases; unmatched junction nucleotides: 6. This CDR3 spans 15 amino acids. Germline V gene data show CDR1 as MNHEY and CDR2 as SVGAGI.

The J gene is TRBJ1-4, the V gene TRBV5-1; D gene unclear. Deletions cut 1 base from V and 7 bases from J, with 8 bases between. The CDR3 has 13 residues. Germline V gene lookup returns CDR1 SGHRS and CDR2 YFSETQ. CDR3 in DNA: TGCGCCAGCAGCTTGTTACCCCGTGAAAAACTGTTTTTT. Encoded protein: CASSLLPREKLFF. Drawing the rest from reference TRBV5-1 and TRBJ1-4, the complete variable domain is KAGVTQTPRYLIKTRGQQVTLSCSPISGHRSVSWYQQTPGQGLQFLFEYFSETQRNKGNFPGRFSGRQFSNSRSEMNVSTLELGDSALYLCASSLLPREKLFFGSGTQLSVL.

The chain joins TRBV5-1 to TRBJ2-5, with 8 bases that match TRBD2. The CDR3 is 15 amino acids. Germline assignment: CDR1 SGHRS and CDR2 YFSETQ. J gave up 5 bases and V 3 bases, and 9 bases lay outside the gene matches. The CDR3, as DNA: TGCGCCAGCAGCTCCAGCGGGACTAGGGAGGAGACCCAGTACTTC. Protein product: CASSSSGTREETQYF.

The rearrangement links TRBV30 to TRBJ2-2; the D gene is possibly TRBD1 (5 bases). V was trimmed by 4 bases and J by 0 bases, leaving 15 bases between them. This CDR3 comprises 16 residues. In germline, CDR1 is GTSNPN, CDR2 SVGIG (reference sequence). The CDR3 reads CAWKAQGTANTGELFF. Here the CDR3 DNA reads TGTGCCTGGAAAGCCCAGGGTACCGCGAACACCGGGGAGCTGTTTTTT.

The chain recombines TRBV4-2 with TRBJ1-2; D is unclear. Germline CDR1 and CDR2: LGHNA and YNFKEQ. Trimming removed 1 base from V and 7 bases from J, with 7 bases in between. The CDR3 spans 12 residues. The CDR3 here is CASSQATAGYTF. The DNA for the CDR3 is TGTGCCAGCAGCCAAGCCACGGCTGGCTACACCTTC.

The V call is TRBV15, the J call TRBJ1-1; D is unclear. The CDR3 is made up of 15 amino acids. Trimming stripped 0 bases from V and 3 bases from J, with 11 bases between. Germline CDR1 reads LNHNV; CDR2 reads YYDKDF (reference sequence). The CDR3 DNA is TGTGCCACCAGCAGAGAGGTATTAACGGACACTGAAGCTTTCTTT. Its protein product is CATSREVLTDTEAFF.

The chain carries TRBV9 and TRBJ1-6; 8 nucleotides align to TRBD1. Germline loops: CDR1 SGDLS, CDR2 YYNGEE. CDR3 length equals 15 residues. Losses at the gene ends were 2 bases for V and 8 bases for J; bases not matched to a gene: 6. CDR3 coding DNA: TGTGCCAGCAGCGTTCAAGGACAGGGACATTCACCCCTCCACTTT. It encodes CASSVQGQGHSPLHF.

The chain uses TRBV15 and TRBJ2-5, with 8 positions matching TRBD1. This CDR3 is 15 amino acids long. In germline, CDR1 is LNHNV, CDR2 YYDKDF (reference sequence). Unmatched junction bases numbered 6, after V lost 1 base and J lost 5 bases. In nucleotides, the CDR3 is TGTGCCACCAGCAGAGCCCGACAGGGGTTGGAGACCCAGTACTTC. Translated: CATSRARQGLETQYF.

The chain has TRBV30 and TRBJ1-6, with no clear D. The CDR3 is 13 residues long. Germline V gene data show CDR1 as GTSNPN and CDR2 as SVGIG (reference sequence). Trimming cost V 3 bases and J 5 bases, with 8 bases left between them. This CDR3 is CAWRRIDNSPLHF. Written as DNA, the CDR3 is TGTGCCTGGAGGCGGATTGATAATTCACCCCTCCACTTT.

V is TRBV4-1 and J is TRBJ2-2, with D maybe TRBD2 (5 bases). This CDR3 has 14 residues. The ends were cut back, 5 bases at V and 4 bases at J, with 11 bases in the middle. Per germline, CDR1 MGHRA and CDR2 YSYEKL. CDR3 protein: CASSLRAITGELFF. CDR3 bases: TGCGCCAGCAGCTTGCGGGCTATCACCGGGGAGCTGTTTTTT.

The rearrangement uses TRBV4-3 and TRBJ2-7; D remains ambiguous. The germline V gene has CDR1 LGHNA and CDR2 YSLEER. The CDR3 covers 14 residues. V gave up 3 bases and J gave up 6 bases, with 15 bases separating them. CDR3 amino acids: CASSQAYGVGEQYF. For the CDR3, the DNA is TGCGCCAGCAGCCAGGCGTATGGGGTAGGCGAGCAGTACTTC.